This TCR beta chain was identified in a study of regulatory T cells in long-lasting Graves disease. Study findings and constraints: Segments TRBV28, TRBJ1-2 and TRBJ2-5 showed preferential usage in persistent disease.

Arm-PCR of CDR3 regions with iRepertoire HTBI primers generated TCR beta libraries. TCRdb fed the multiplex PCR reads into MiXCR, producing one record per CDR3 protein. The sample shows fewer than 450,000 distinct CDR3 sequences, about 15% of them seen only once. Germline CDR1 is MDHEN and CDR2 is SYDVKM. The CDR3 is 14 amino acids. V trimming: 3 bases; J trimming: 4 bases; junction bases outside the gene matches: 3. Documented time point: newly diagnosed GD, antithyroid drugs for less than 3 months. After RNA was extracted from PBMCs, the TCR library was made from it. This clonotype turned up a few times. Its antigen is still unknown. The sample also formed part of further work on T cells in Graves' hyperthyroidism and ophthalmopathy.

The source is a woman between 35 and 50 years old with Graves disease. This specimen was peripheral blood mononuclear cells (PBMCs), taken at new diagnosis, from a patient treated with antithyroid drugs. This sequence joins TRBV28 and TRBJ1-3; 7 positions agree with TRBD1. This chain's CDR3 is CASSFRGGGNTIYF. DNA for the CDR3: TGTGCCAGCAGTTTCAGGGGGGGGGGAAACACCATATATTTT.